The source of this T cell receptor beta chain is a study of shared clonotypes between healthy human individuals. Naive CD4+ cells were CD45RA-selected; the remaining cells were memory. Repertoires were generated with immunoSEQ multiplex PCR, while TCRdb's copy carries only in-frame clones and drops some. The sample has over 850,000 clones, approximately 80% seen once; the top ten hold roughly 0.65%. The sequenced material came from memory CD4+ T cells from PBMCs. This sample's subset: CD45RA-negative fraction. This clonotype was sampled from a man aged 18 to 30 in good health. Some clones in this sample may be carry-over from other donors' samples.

The DNA for the CDR3 is TGTGCCAGCAGTCGAGGGCCCAATGAGCAGTTCTTC. This codes for CASSRGPNEQFF. The V and J genes are TRBV28 and TRBJ2-1, with D tentatively TRBD2 (5 bases). Germline loops: CDR1 MDHEN, CDR2 SYDVKM. V was trimmed by 5 bases and J by 6 bases, leaving 8 bases between them. CDR3 length: 12 amino acids. The full variable domain, with the rest looked up from reference TRBV28 and TRBJ2-1, is DVKVTQSSRYLVKRTGEKVFLECVQDMDHENMFWYRQDPGLGLRLIYFSYDVKMKEKGDIPEGYSVSREKKERFSLILESASTNQTSMYLCASSRGPNEQFFGPGTRLTVL.